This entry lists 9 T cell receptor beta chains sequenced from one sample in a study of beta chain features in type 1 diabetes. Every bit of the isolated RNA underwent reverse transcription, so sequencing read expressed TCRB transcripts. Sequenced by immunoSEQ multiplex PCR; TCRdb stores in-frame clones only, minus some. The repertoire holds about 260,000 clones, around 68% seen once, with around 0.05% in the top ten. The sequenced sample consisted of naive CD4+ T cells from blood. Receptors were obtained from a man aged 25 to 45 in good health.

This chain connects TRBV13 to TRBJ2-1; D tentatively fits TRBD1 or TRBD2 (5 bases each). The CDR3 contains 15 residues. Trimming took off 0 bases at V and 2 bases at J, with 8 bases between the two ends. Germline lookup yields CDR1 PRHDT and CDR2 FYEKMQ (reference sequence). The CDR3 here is CASSLGRGTYNEQFF. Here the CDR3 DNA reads TGTGCCAGCAGCTTAGGGAGGGGAACCTACAATGAGCAGTTCTTC.

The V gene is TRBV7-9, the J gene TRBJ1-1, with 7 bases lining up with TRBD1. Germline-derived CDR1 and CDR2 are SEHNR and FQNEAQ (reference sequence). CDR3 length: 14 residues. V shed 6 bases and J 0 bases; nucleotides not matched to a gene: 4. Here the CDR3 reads CASSLTGVNTEAFF. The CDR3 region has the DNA TGTGCCAGCAGTCTAACAGGGGTGAACACTGAAGCTTTCTTT.

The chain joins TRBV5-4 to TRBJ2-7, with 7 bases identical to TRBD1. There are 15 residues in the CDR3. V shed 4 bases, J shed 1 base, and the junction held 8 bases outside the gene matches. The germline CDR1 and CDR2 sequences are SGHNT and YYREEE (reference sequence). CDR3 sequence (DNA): TGTGCCAGCAGCGCTGGACAGGCTGAATCCTACGAGCAGTACTTC. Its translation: CASSAGQAESYEQYF.

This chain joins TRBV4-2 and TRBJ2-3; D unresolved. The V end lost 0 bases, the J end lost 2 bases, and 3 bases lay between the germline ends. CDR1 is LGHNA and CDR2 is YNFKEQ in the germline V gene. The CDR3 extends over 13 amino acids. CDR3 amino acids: CASSQEITDTQYF. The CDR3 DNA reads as TGTGCCAGCAGCCAAGAGATCACAGATACGCAGTATTTT.

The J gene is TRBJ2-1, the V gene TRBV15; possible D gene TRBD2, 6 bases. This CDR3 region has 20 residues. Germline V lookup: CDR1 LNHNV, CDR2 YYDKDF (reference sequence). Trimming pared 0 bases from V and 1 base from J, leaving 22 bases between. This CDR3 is CATSRDPGLEDSISYNEQFF. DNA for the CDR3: TGTGCCACCAGCAGAGATCCGGGACTCGAAGATAGCATTTCCTACAATGAGCAGTTCTTC.

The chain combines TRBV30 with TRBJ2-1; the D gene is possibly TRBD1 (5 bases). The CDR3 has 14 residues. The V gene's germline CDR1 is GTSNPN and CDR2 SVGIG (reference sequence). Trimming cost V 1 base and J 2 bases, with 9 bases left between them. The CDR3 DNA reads TGTGCCTGGAGTGAAGGACAAGCCTACAATGAGCAGTTCTTC. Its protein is CAWSEGQAYNEQFF.

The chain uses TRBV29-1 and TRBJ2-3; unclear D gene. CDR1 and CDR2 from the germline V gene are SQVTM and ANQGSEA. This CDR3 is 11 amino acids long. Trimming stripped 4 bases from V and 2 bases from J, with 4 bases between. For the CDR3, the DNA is TGCAGCGTTGCCCCCACAGATACGCAGTATTTT. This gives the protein CSVAPTDTQYF.

CDR3 DNA: TGTGCCATCGGTCAGGGGAACAATGAAAAACTGTTTTTT. It translates to CAIGQGNNEKLFF. The gene calls are TRBV4-2 and TRBJ1-4, with a possible D match to TRBD1 (6 bases). Between the trimmed V and J ends, which lost 10 bases and 5 bases, there was a span of 14 bases. Germline CDR1 reads LGHNA; CDR2 reads YNFKEQ. The CDR3 spans 13 residues.

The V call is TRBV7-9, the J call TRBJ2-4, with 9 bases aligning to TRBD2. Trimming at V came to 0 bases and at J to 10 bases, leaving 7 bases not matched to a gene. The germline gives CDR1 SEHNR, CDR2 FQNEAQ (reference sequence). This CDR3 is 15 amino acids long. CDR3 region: CASSLAEVAGEIQYF. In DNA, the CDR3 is TGTGCCAGCAGCTTAGCTGAGGTAGCGGGAGAAATTCAGTACTTC.